The rows below give T cell receptor beta chains drawn from one sample of a study of a mutant IDH1 vaccine in newly diagnosed glioma. Using immunoSEQ multiplex PCR, the repertoire was profiled, and TCRdb retains in-frame clones only, with some absent. There are 50,000 to 70,000 clones in the sample; roughly three quarters occur only once, and 7.5% to 10% lies in the top ten. Antigens for these TCRs are unknown. Sample: PBMCs, taken from a glioma patient whose treatment included an IDH1 peptide vaccine. These TCRs come from a woman aged 40 to 55 with glioma. Some clones in this sample may be carry-over from other donors' samples. Each CDR3 is given with its conserved first and last residue. Each record gives: D gene, clone size, V gene, J gene, CDR3 protein, CDR3 DNA. A D gene is named only where the DNA matches it firmly. For some rows the clone size is stated as once, few or many, or as a class when expanded; others skip it.

NA	NA	TRBV21-1	TRBJ2-7	CASRTGQTIYEQYF	TGTGCCAGCAGGACCGGACAGACCATTTACGAGCAGTACTTC
NA	NA	TRBV5-6	TRBJ2-5	CASSLTRLEETQYF	TGTGCCAGCAGCCTGACCCGACTAGAAGAGACCCAGTACTTC
TRBD1	NA	TRBV14	TRBJ1-6	CASRDSPFSPLHF	TGTGCCAGCCGGGACAGTCCCTTCTCACCCCTCCACTTT
NA	NA	TRBV6-5	TRBJ1-2	CASSYGSRGRDYGYTF	TGTGCCAGCAGTTACGGCTCGCGGGGGAGGGATTATGGCTACACCTTC
NA	few	TRBV25-1	TRBJ2-5	CASSNIELETQYF	TGTGCCAGCAGTAACATAGAACTCGAGACCCAGTACTTC
TRBD2	NA	TRBV30	TRBJ2-5	CAWAGGPRERQETQYF	TGTGCCTGGGCGGGGGGGCCCCGGGAGCGTCAAGAGACCCAGTACTTC
NA	NA	TRBV6-1	TRBJ1-2	CASSTRPLRAYGYTF	TGTGCCAGCAGTACCCGCCCTCTCCGGGCCTATGGCTACACCTTC
NA	NA	TRBV19	TRBJ1-1	CASNEVLWGLENTEAFF	TGTGCCAGTAACGAGGTGTTGTGGGGCCTGGAGAACACTGAAGCTTTCTTT
NA	NA	TRBV20-1	TRBJ2-3	CSGGSTDTQYF	TGCAGTGGGGGGAGCACAGATACGCAGTATTTT
TRBD1	few	TRBV14	TRBJ1-2	CASSRQGYGYTF	TGTGCCAGCAGCCGACAGGGCTATGGCTACACCTTC
TRBD2	NA	TRBV29-1	TRBJ2-7	CSGPGTNAYEQYF	TGCAGCGGCCCCGGGACTAACGCCTACGAGCAGTACTTC
NA	NA	TRBV6-1	TRBJ1-2	CASSDAASRLGYTF	TGTGCCAGCAGTGACGCAGCATCAAGATTGGGCTACACCTTC
NA	NA	TRBV5-1	TRBJ1-5	CASSPEGLINQPQHF	TGCGCCAGCAGCCCGGAAGGACTGATTAATCAGCCCCAGCATTTT
NA	NA	TRBV7-6	TRBJ2-7	CASSLSGVSEQYF	TGTGCCAGCAGCTTATCGGGCGTCTCGGAGCAGTACTTC
TRBD1	NA	TRBV6-5	TRBJ1-2	CASRYRQGTYGYTF	TGTGCCAGCAGGTACAGACAGGGAACCTATGGCTACACCTTC
NA	NA	TRBV25-1	TRBJ1-1	CASSESNRNTEAFF	TGTGCCAGCAGTGAATCGAACAGGAACACTGAAGCTTTCTTT
NA	NA	TRBV7-9	TRBJ2-7	CASSSRVNSYEQYF	TGTGCCAGCAGCAGCCGGGTCAACTCCTACGAGCAGTACTTC
TRBD1	NA	TRBV10-2	TRBJ2-5	CASSGTGEAETQYF	TGCGCCAGTTCCGGGACAGGGGAGGCAGAGACCCAGTACTTC
NA	NA	TRBV6-1	TRBJ1-1	CASGWKDFWAFF	TGTGCCAGCGGGTGGAAGGACTTTTGGGCTTTCTTT
TRBD1	NA	TRBV6-5	TRBJ1-6	CASSYLTGMNSPLHF	TGTGCCAGCAGTTACCTGACAGGGATGAATTCACCCCTCCACTTT
NA	NA	TRBV9	TRBJ2-5	CASSALGGLQETQYF	TGTGCCAGCAGCGCCCTCGGTGGTCTCCAAGAGACCCAGTACTTC
NA	NA	TRBV27	TRBJ2-7	CASSPRVTGGGEQYF	TGTGCCAGCAGTCCCCGGGTTACGGGGGGCGGCGAGCAGTACTTC
TRBD2	NA	TRBV30	TRBJ2-5	CACPGLAGEETQYF	TGTGCCTGCCCGGGACTAGCGGGGGAGGAGACCCAGTACTTC
TRBD1	NA	TRBV7-9	TRBJ1-3	CASSSPAGTGSYSGNTIYF	TGTGCCAGCAGCTCCCCAGCCGGGACAGGTTCCTACTCTGGAAACACCATATATTTT
NA	NA	TRBV6-1	TRBJ1-1	CASSHHTGNTEAFF	TGTGCCAGCAGCCACCATACAGGGAACACTGAAGCTTTCTTT
NA	NA	TRBV4-3	TRBJ1-1	CASRTSIQWNPNTEAFF	TGCGCCAGCAGGACGAGTATCCAGTGGAACCCGAACACTGAAGCTTTCTTT
TRBD2	NA	TRBV5-1	TRBJ2-1	CASRGVVQRSHNEQFF	TGCGCCAGTCGGGGGGTCGTCCAGCGGAGCCACAATGAGCAGTTCTTC
NA	NA	TRBV6-1	TRBJ1-1	CASRPQVNTEAFF	TGTGCCAGCAGGCCACAGGTGAACACTGAAGCTTTCTTT
TRBD2	NA	TRBV4-3	TRBJ2-7	CASSQDLAGAYEQYF	TGCGCCAGCAGCCAAGACCTAGCGGGAGCCTACGAGCAGTACTTC
NA	NA	TRBV30	TRBJ1-2	CAWSVLWQSYGYTF	TGTGCCTGGAGTGTACTATGGCAGTCCTATGGCTACACCTTC
NA	once	TRBV19	TRBJ2-4	CASSSRSGNIQYF	TGTGCCAGTAGTAGTCGGTCGGGAAACATTCAGTACTTC
NA	NA	TRBV6-5	TRBJ1-6	CASSYSSTWSLHF	TGTGCCAGCAGTTACTCGAGTACCTGGTCCCTCCACTTT
NA	NA	TRBV30	TRBJ1-1	CAWSSVRGVNTEAFF	TGTGCCTGGAGCTCCGTTCGGGGGGTGAACACTGAAGCTTTCTTT
TRBD1	NA	TRBV7-2	TRBJ1-1	CASSLTGGNTEAFF	TGTGCCAGCAGCTTGACAGGGGGGAACACTGAAGCTTTCTTT
NA	NA	TRBV25-1	TRBJ2-3	CASSEFYSLPSTDTQYF	TGTGCCAGCAGTGAATTTTACAGTTTACCTAGCACAGATACGCAGTATTTT
TRBD1	NA	TRBV27	TRBJ2-7	CASSFLLDRGRYEQYF	TGTGCCAGCAGTTTTTTACTTGACAGGGGGCGGTACGAGCAGTACTTC
NA	NA	TRBV27	TRBJ1-1	CASSFSGVGTEAFF	TGTGCCAGCAGTTTCTCGGGGGTAGGCACTGAAGCTTTCTTT
TRBD1	NA	TRBV2	TRBJ2-7	CASSERLGTGTYEQYF	TGTGCCAGCAGTGAAAGGCTGGGGACAGGGACCTACGAGCAGTACTTC
TRBD2	NA	TRBV7-9	TRBJ2-1	CASILLAGAYNEQFF	TGTGCCAGCATCCTCCTAGCGGGGGCATACAATGAGCAGTTCTTC
NA	once	TRBV5-8	TRBJ1-1	CASGRDNTEAFF	TGTGCCAGCGGCCGGGACAACACTGAAGCTTTCTTT
TRBD2	few	TRBV7-9	TRBJ2-2	CASSVGLAGTGELFF	TGTGCCAGCAGTGTTGGACTAGCGGGCACCGGGGAGCTGTTTTTT
NA	NA	TRBV19	TRBJ1-2	CATSEDQHNYGYTF	TGTGCCACCAGTGAGGACCAACATAACTATGGCTACACCTTC
TRBD1	NA	TRBV9	TRBJ1-2	CASSVGNRPGGYGYTF	TGTGCCAGCAGCGTAGGGAACCGACCAGGGGGCTATGGCTACACCTTC
NA	NA	TRBV18	TRBJ1-2	CASSPPGANYGYTF	TGTGCCAGCTCACCACCTGGGGCTAACTATGGCTACACCTTC
NA	NA	TRBV27	TRBJ2-6	CASSQARDNLTF	TGTGCCAGCAGCCAAGCGAGGGATAACCTGACTTTC
TRBD1	few	TRBV6-1	TRBJ1-1	CASSATGANTEAFF	TGTGCCAGCAGTGCGACAGGGGCGAACACTGAAGCTTTCTTT
TRBD1	NA	TRBV6-5	TRBJ1-5	CASSRTGQGNQPQHF	TGTGCCAGCAGCCGGACAGGGCAGGGCAATCAGCCCCAGCATTTT
NA	NA	TRBV2	TRBJ1-1	CASLLREWDTEAFF	TGTGCCAGCCTGTTGAGGGAATGGGACACTGAAGCTTTCTTT
NA	NA	TRBV5-6	TRBJ1-5	CASSLGGLGQPQHF	TGTGCCAGCAGCTTGGGTGGTCTGGGTCAGCCCCAGCATTTT